These 19 T cell receptor beta chains originate from one sample sequenced in a study of blood T cells in healthy people across ages. The use of a sample-barcoded 5' primer and a J-beta primer mix characterized a second PCR of roughly 6 to 12 cycles. TCRdb reanalysed the 5' RACE reads using MiXCR and keeps one entry per CDR3 protein. Counted here are 1.5 million or so distinct CDR3 sequences, approximately 43% occurring once; the ten biggest clones make up about 4%. The sequenced sample was blood. The receptor source for this set is a woman aged 18-35 years in good health.

This clonotype was recorded a few times. V usage is TRBV18 and J usage is TRBJ2-3; TRBD2 matches 11 bases. V shed 4 bases and J 2 bases; nucleotides not matched to a gene: 5. The CDR3 is 16 amino acids. Germline assignment: CDR1 KGHSH and CDR2 LQKENI. The CDR3 reads CASSQGTSGYTDTQYF. CDR3 coding DNA: TGTGCCAGCTCACAAGGGACTAGCGGATACACAGATACGCAGTATTTT.

The genes are TRBV20-1 and TRBJ2-1, with D maybe TRBD2 (6 bases). CDR3 size: 13 residues. Germline V lookup: CDR1 DFQATT, CDR2 SNEGSKA (reference sequence). V was pared by 7 bases and J by 6 bases, with 16 bases between. CDR3 region: CSVTEGGVNEQFF. The CDR3 DNA sequence: TGCAGTGTTACGGAAGGAGGGGTCAATGAGCAGTTCTTC.

V and J are TRBV6-5 and TRBJ2-1; 8 positions agree with TRBD2. J was trimmed by 2 bases and V by 5 bases; bases with no gene match: 8. CDR1 is MNHEY and CDR2 is SVGAGI in the germline V gene. The CDR3 is made up of 16 amino acids. CDR3 nucleotide sequence: TGTGCCAGCAGTCCCTCGGGGGGGATCCCCTACAATGAGCAGTTCTTC. Translated: CASSPSGGIPYNEQFF.

CDR3 sequence reads: CASSEWRTGDAYEQYF. The CDR3 DNA sequence: TGTGCCAGCAGTGAATGGAGGACAGGGGACGCCTACGAGCAGTACTTC. The chain combines TRBV25-1 with TRBJ2-7; TRBD1 matches at 9 bases. This CDR3 has 16 amino acids. V shed 1 base and J 2 bases; nucleotides not matched to a gene: 6. Germline V CDR1 and CDR2: MGHDK, SYGVNS.

This clonotype was seen more than once but under ten times. The rearrangement links TRBV5-1 to TRBJ1-2, with D perhaps matching TRBD1 (6 bases). The CDR3 extends over 15 amino acids. Trimming took 10 bases from V and 3 from J, leaving 22 bases between them. Germline V CDR1 and CDR2: SGHRS, YFSETQ. The CDR3 nucleotides read TGCGCCTCCTCACCAACAGGGCTCAAGGACTATGGCTACACCTTC. This encodes CASSPTGLKDYGYTF.

This sequence joins TRBV7-7 and TRBJ2-3; no firm D call. Trimming took 5 bases from V and 5 from J, leaving 14 bases between them. The CDR3 contains 14 residues. Germline loops: CDR1 SSHAT, CDR2 FNYEAQ (reference sequence). In DNA form, the CDR3 reads TGTGCCAGCAGCAAATCGAGGTCGGGAGATACGCAGTATTTT. Translating gives CASSKSRSGDTQYF.

The V gene is TRBV4-3, the J gene TRBJ2-1; 7 nucleotides align to TRBD2. The CDR3 length is 20 residues. V was pared by 2 bases and J by 1 base, with 17 bases of the junction left unmatched. CDR1 is LGHNA and CDR2 is YSLEER in the germline V gene. CDR3 DNA: TGCGCCAGCAGCCAACTCAGCGGGAAAATAAGTATGGCGTCCTACAATGAGCAGTTCTTC. Translated: CASSQLSGKISMASYNEQFF.

This clonotype has a handful of counts. This chain uses TRBV12-3 or TRBV12-4 with TRBJ2-7; D ambiguous. The CDR3 spans 12 residues. V lost 7 bases and J 6 bases, leaving 13 bases between the germline ends. CDR3 residues: CASNEVGREQYF. The CDR3 DNA sequence: TGTGCCAGCAATGAGGTCGGACGCGAGCAGTACTTC.

This rearrangement joins TRBV12-3 or TRBV12-4 to TRBJ2-5, with 8 bases identical to TRBD1. Trimming removed 3 bases from V and 3 bases from J; junction bases left unmatched: 6. The CDR3 totals 15 residues. The CDR3 here is CASSFYRGLEETQYF. The CDR3 DNA sequence: TGTGCCAGCAGTTTTTACAGGGGGTTAGAAGAGACCCAGTACTTC.

DNA for the CDR3: TGTGCCACCTCCGTGGCAGAGAACACTGAAGCTTTCTTT. The encoded protein is CATSVAENTEAFF. This chain connects TRBV24-1 to TRBJ1-1; D call uncertain. V was trimmed by 9 bases and J by 1 base, leaving 11 bases between them. The germline V gene has CDR1 KGHDR and CDR2 SFDVKD. The CDR3 has 13 residues.

The chain joins TRBV4-3 to TRBJ2-7, with 10 nucleotides matching TRBD2. This CDR3 comprises 17 residues. V lost 4 bases to trimming and J lost 4 bases; unmatched junction nucleotides: 13. CDR1 is LGHNA, CDR2 YSLEER, per germline. DNA of the CDR3: TGCGCCAGCAGCCTGGGGACTAGCGACCCCGGAGTGTACGAGCAGTACTTC. This encodes CASSLGTSDPGVYEQYF.

A single count supports this clonotype. The V and J genes are TRBV6-2 or TRBV6-3 and TRBJ1-2; TRBD1 is a possible D gene (6 bases). Per the germline V gene, CDR1 is MNHEY and CDR2 is SVGEGT. The CDR3 loop spans 16 amino acids. Trimming stripped 4 bases from V and 8 bases from J, with 23 bases between. CDR3 residues: CASSLTDRNPVPGYTF. CDR3 in DNA: TGTGCCAGCAGTTTAACCGACAGGAACCCGGTGCCCGGCTACACCTTC.

In its sample, this clonotype was seen a few times. The genes are TRBV4-1 and TRBJ2-3; D uncertain. CDR3 length: 14 residues. Germline V gene sequence: CDR1 MGHRA, CDR2 YSYEKL. The V gene lost 7 bases and the J gene lost 0 bases, with 11 bases spanning the gap. The CDR3 DNA reads as TGCGCCAGCATAAGACTGCTTAGCACAGATACGCAGTATTTT. Its translation: CASIRLLSTDTQYF.

V gene TRBV6-5 combines with J gene TRBJ1-4; TRBD1 is a possible D gene (6 bases). The CDR3 runs to 15 residues. Germline V lookup: CDR1 MNHEY, CDR2 SVGAGI. Trimming removed 7 bases at V and 9 bases at J, with 21 bases between. This CDR3 is CASNHDRSSPQKLFF. In DNA, the CDR3 is TGTGCCAGCAACCACGACAGGTCCTCACCACAAAAACTGTTTTTT.

This clonotype was observed a few times. The genes are TRBV6-5 and TRBJ1-2, with 9 nucleotides matching TRBD1. The CDR3 length is 15 residues. Germline V CDR1 and CDR2: MNHEY, SVGAGI. With V trimmed by 6 bases and J by 1 base, 6 bases remained unmatched. The CDR3 bases are TGTGCCAGCAGACCCCCGGGACAGGGTAACTATGGCTACACCTTC. Translating gives CASRPPGQGNYGYTF.

The rearrangement uses TRBV18 and TRBJ2-7, with D possibly being TRBD1 (9 bases). Germline V lookup: CDR1 KGHSH, CDR2 LQKENI. V was clipped by 3 bases and J by 2 bases, with 14 bases between them. The CDR3 length is 15 residues. The CDR3: CASSPRGDRAYEQYF. As DNA, the CDR3 is TGTGCCAGCTCACCGCGGGGGGACAGGGCCTACGAGCAGTACTTC.

In regard to this clonotype: A single base separates this from a much larger clone, so it may be a read error. The chain joins TRBV6-1 to TRBJ2-7; tentatively, D is TRBD2 (5 bases). The J call may be faulty, since TRBJ2-5 better matches the DNA end. This CDR3 contains 15 residues. Germline CDR1 reads MNHNS; CDR2 reads SASEGT. CDR3 protein: CASSKERVRGETQYF. DNA of the CDR3: TGTGCCAGCAGTAAAGAGAGGGTTAGAGGAGAGACCCAGTACTTC.

The rearrangement links TRBV4-1 to TRBJ2-7; weak D call: TRBD1 (6 bases). Germline V gene data show CDR1 as MGHRA and CDR2 as YSYEKL. The CDR3 covers 16 residues. The V end lost 0 bases, the J end lost 4 bases, and 16 bases lay between the germline ends. The CDR3 DNA follows: TGCGCCAGCAGCCAAGAGATGACAGGAATCAATTACGAGCAGTACTTC. This gives the protein CASSQEMTGINYEQYF.

The chain recombines TRBV7-2 with TRBJ1-1, with a possible D match to TRBD1 (5 bases). CDR3 length: 15 amino acids. V was trimmed by 5 bases and J by 0 bases, leaving 13 bases between them. Per the germline V gene, CDR1 is SGHTA and CDR2 is FQGNSA. CDR3 bases: TGTGCCAGCAGCCCCAGAGGACACGTGAACACTGAAGCTTTCTTT. As protein: CASSPRGHVNTEAFF.